Listed here are 14 T cell receptor beta chains from one sample, sequenced in a study of metastatic and nonmetastatic thyroid tumors. TCRdb re-called the PCR reads through MiXCR. The sample comprises about 32,000 clones, around a fifth of which are singletons, and approximately 8.2% rests with the top ten. Until they underwent thyroid surgery, no patient had received any treatment. The material sequenced was blood. The source of these receptors is a female donor with papillary thyroid cancer or a benign thyroid nodule (not recorded which). Some clones in this sample may be carry-over from other donors' samples.

This clone was seen repeatedly, ten times or more. CDR3 sequence reads: CASSLRGPESYEQYF. For the CDR3, the DNA is TGTGCCAGCAGTTTACGGGGACCCGAATCCTACGAGCAGTACTTC. The chain joins TRBV27 to TRBJ2-7, with D perhaps TRBD1 or TRBD2 (5 bases each). This CDR3 spans 15 amino acids. V lost 2 bases and J lost 1, with 12 bases in between. Germline CDR1 is MNHEY and CDR2 is SMNVEV (reference sequence).

V usage is TRBV5-1 and J usage is TRBJ2-3, with D possibly being TRBD1 (5 bases). V lost 1 base and J lost 5, with 8 bases in between. Looked up from germline, CDR1 is SGHRS and CDR2 is YFSETQ. The CDR3 runs to 13 residues. For the CDR3, the DNA is TGCGCCAGCAGCTTGAAGGGGATAGATACGCAGTATTTT. The encoded protein is CASSLKGIDTQYF.

This clone is classed as medium-sized (0.01 to 0.1%). This chain uses TRBV4-1 with TRBJ2-1, with D hard to call. Per the germline V gene, CDR1 is MGHRA and CDR2 is YSYEKL. The CDR3 consists of 14 residues. Trimming stripped 1 base from V and 4 bases from J, with 8 bases between. The CDR3 spells CASSQVGGYNEQFF. CDR3 nucleotide sequence: TGCGCCAGCAGCCAAGTAGGCGGTTACAATGAGCAGTTCTTC.

This clone was seen ten or more times. This chain uses TRBV3-1 with TRBJ1-5, with no clear D. The CDR3 contains 13 residues. Germline V gives CDR1 LGHDT, CDR2 YNNKEL (reference sequence). With 1 base removed from V and 4 bases from J, the gap between germline ends came to 5 bases. The CDR3 sequence is CASSQGSNQPQHF. In nucleotides, the CDR3 is TGTGCCAGCAGCCAAGGCTCGAATCAGCCCCAGCATTTT.

The table lists this clone with a few counts. The genes are TRBV6-2 or TRBV6-3 and TRBJ2-3, with D perhaps given as TRBD1 or TRBD2 (5 bases each). This CDR3 contains 15 residues. The V gene's germline CDR1 is MNHEY and CDR2 SVGEGT. Trimming shortened V by 0 bases and J by 0 bases, and 7 bases separated the two germline ends. Here the CDR3 reads CASSYSGVSTDTQYF. CDR3 nucleotide sequence: TGTGCCAGCAGTTACTCGGGGGTTAGCACAGATACGCAGTATTTT.

This clone has just a few counts. The genes are TRBV6-1 and TRBJ1-5, with 7 bases matching TRBD1. This CDR3 region has 14 residues. V lost 6 bases, J lost 8 bases, and 10 bases stayed unmatched. Germline V gene lookup returns CDR1 MNHNS and CDR2 SASEGT. The CDR3 DNA sequence: TGTGCCAGCAGAACGACAGGGTCTTTTGAGCCCCAGCATTTT. It codes for CASRTTGSFEPQHF.

At least ten counts were recorded for this clone. V is TRBV12-3 or TRBV12-4 and J is TRBJ1-1, with unresolved D. The CDR3 totals 12 residues. The V and J ends lost 1 base and 5 bases respectively, with 5 bases between them. The CDR3 loop reads CASSLEGTEAFF. Here the CDR3 DNA reads TGTGCCAGCAGTTTAGAGGGTACTGAAGCTTTCTTT.

This clone has a count of ten or more. The chain combines TRBV19 with TRBJ2-1; 10 nucleotides align to TRBD2. This CDR3 comprises 15 residues. V shed 6 bases and J 3 bases; nucleotides not matched to a gene: 5. The germline gives CDR1 LNHDA, CDR2 SQIVND (reference sequence). The CDR3 region has the DNA TGTGCCAGTAGGAGCGGGGGGGCGGGCTACAATGAGCAGTTCTTC. Protein sequence: CASRSGGAGYNEQFF.

The chain uses TRBV7-8 and TRBJ1-6; unclear D gene. The V end lost 6 bases, the J end lost 10 bases, and 13 bases lay between the germline ends. The CDR3 is made up of 13 amino acids. CDR1 is SGHVS and CDR2 is FQNEAQ in the germline V gene. The DNA for the CDR3 is TGTGCCAGCAGAGTTGTTATCGACTCACCCCTCCACTTT. Its protein product is CASRVVIDSPLHF.

In nucleotides, the CDR3 is TGTGCCAGCAGTTACTCCCCCGGACAGGGGTTGACACCCCTCCACTTT. This gives the protein CASSYSPGQGLTPLHF. The V call is TRBV6-2 or TRBV6-3, the J call TRBJ1-6, with TRBD1 identical over 9 bases. The germline CDR1 and CDR2 sequences are MNHEY and SVGEGT. The CDR3 spans 16 residues. Losses at the gene ends were 0 bases for V and 11 bases for J; bases not matched to a gene: 8.

V usage is TRBV7-2 and J usage is TRBJ2-1; 11 bases fit TRBD1. Germline CDR1 SGHTA, CDR2 FQGNSA. The CDR3 spans 14 residues. The J segment lost 5 bases and the V segment lost 3 bases, leaving 0 bases of the junction unmatched. The CDR3 sequence is CASSLDRGHNEQFF. DNA for the CDR3: TGTGCCAGCAGCTTGGACAGGGGGCACAATGAGCAGTTCTTC.

Many counts were recorded for this clone. The chain combines TRBV6-1 with TRBJ2-5; 8 bases are a match to TRBD1. The CDR3 totals 13 residues. V shed 6 bases, J shed 3 bases, and the junction held 3 bases outside the gene matches. Looked up from germline, CDR1 is MNHNS and CDR2 is SASEGT. Here the CDR3 DNA reads TGTGCCAGCAGCCTGACAGGGGAAGAGACCCAGTACTTC. This codes for CASSLTGEETQYF.

V usage is TRBV6-1 and J usage is TRBJ1-5; 7 nucleotides agree with TRBD1. J lost 0 bases, V lost 6 bases, and 8 bases had no gene match. The CDR3 loop spans 16 amino acids. The germline CDR1 and CDR2 sequences are MNHNS and SASEGT. CDR3 sequence: CASRPTGADSNQPQHF. The CDR3 bases are TGTGCCAGCAGGCCCACAGGGGCGGATAGCAATCAGCCCCAGCATTTT.

In this sample, this clone turned up many times. The chain combines TRBV3-1 with TRBJ1-1; TRBD1 might be the D (5 bases). V shed 2 bases and J shed 11 bases, with 15 bases lying between them. The CDR3 has 13 amino acids. Germline V gene lookup returns CDR1 LGHDT and CDR2 YNNKEL (reference sequence). CDR3 protein: CASSQSGSRVAFF. In DNA form, the CDR3 reads TGTGCCAGCAGCCAATCAGGGTCGAGGGTGGCTTTCTTT.